The next 10 T cell receptor beta chains were all read from a single sample in a study of blood T cells in healthy people across ages (dated by TCRdb to between 2015 and 2016). The library relied on 5' RACE. Sequencing relied on an Illumina HiSeq 2500. A second PCR of roughly 6 to 11 cycles was run with a J-beta primer mix and a sample-barcoded 5' primer. TCRdb reran the public reads through fastp at Q25 and MiXCR, keeping productive beta chains. Entries that share a CDR3 protein sequence are merged under the most common genes and DNA. The sample table shows some 710,000 distinct CDR3 sequences, and about half are seen once. The ten top clones hold about a sixth of the sample. The sample was blood. The receptors derive from a man at least 80 years old in good health.

V usage is TRBV7-6 and J usage is TRBJ1-2; the D gene is possibly TRBD1 (6 bases). V was shortened by 1 base and J by 7 bases, with 19 bases between the two germline ends. The germline CDR1 and CDR2 sequences are SGHVS and FNYEAQ. The CDR3 is 16 amino acids. CDR3: CASSLGFEGDGSGYTF. CDR3 bases: TGTGCCAGCAGCTTAGGCTTTGAGGGGGACGGTTCTGGCTACACCTTC.

The CDR3 sequence is CASGLGQPATNEKLFF. CDR3 in DNA: TGTGCCAGCGGCCTCGGACAGCCAGCAACTAATGAAAAACTGTTTTTT. This chain joins TRBV7-9 and TRBJ1-4, with D possibly being TRBD1 (6 bases). In germline, CDR1 is SEHNR, CDR2 FQNEAQ (reference sequence). V was shortened by 8 bases and J by 0 bases, with 16 bases between the two germline ends. The CDR3 totals 16 residues.

CDR3 in amino acids: CASNGGDGTEAFF. In DNA form, the CDR3 reads TGTGCCAGCAACGGAGGGGACGGCACTGAAGCTTTCTTT. The rearrangement uses TRBV7-3 and TRBJ1-1, with a possible D match to TRBD1 (5 bases). V shed 7 bases and J shed 4 bases, with 13 bases lying between them. The CDR3 loop spans 13 amino acids. CDR1 and CDR2 from the germline V gene are SGHTA and FQGTGA.

This clonotype was seen a few times. J is TRBJ2-3 and V is TRBV4-3; D may correspond to TRBD1 or TRBD2 (5 bases each). V was trimmed by 3 bases and J by 0 bases, leaving 10 bases between them. The germline gives CDR1 LGHNA, CDR2 YSLEER. The CDR3 is 15 residues long. The CDR3 DNA reads as TGCGCCAGCAGCCAGGGGGACGCTAGCACAGATACGCAGTATTTT. This gives the protein CASSQGDASTDTQYF.

This clonotype was recorded at least ten times. The gene calls are TRBV5-1 and TRBJ2-1, with 10 bases identical to TRBD2. CDR1 is SGHRS, CDR2 YFSETQ, per germline. The length of the CDR3 is 16 residues. After removal of 4 bases from V and 0 bases from J, the junction contained 4 bases not matched to a gene. Written as DNA, the CDR3 is TGCGCCAGCAGCGAGGCTAGCGGGAGCTCCTACAATGAGCAGTTCTTC. This codes for CASSEASGSSYNEQFF.

This chain connects TRBV7-2 to TRBJ1-1, with D tentatively TRBD1 (5 bases). Trimming left V 0 bases short and J 6 bases short, with 8 bases between. The CDR3 contains 13 residues. CDR1 and CDR2 from the germline V gene are SGHTA and FQGNSA. The CDR3 DNA is TGTGCCAGCAGCTTAGCGGCAGGGTCTGAAGCTTTCTTT. This codes for CASSLAAGSEAFF.

This rearrangement joins TRBV3-1 to TRBJ1-6; 8 bases align to TRBD1. The germline V gene has CDR1 LGHDT and CDR2 YNNKEL (reference sequence). CDR3 size: 14 residues. The ends lost 4 bases at V and 8 bases at J; junction bases unmatched: 4. CDR3 loop: CASSLRTGHSPLHF. The DNA of the CDR3 is TGTGCCAGCAGCCTCCGGACAGGGCATTCACCCCTCCACTTT.

The sample holds many counts of this clonotype. V gene TRBV10-3 combines with J gene TRBJ2-5, with a possible D match to TRBD1 (5 bases). Germline CDR1 is ENHRY and CDR2 is SYGVKD. The CDR3 runs 14 residues. Between the trimmed V and J ends, which lost 4 bases and 0 bases, there was a span of 9 bases. CDR3 coding DNA: TGTGCCATCAGTGTTGACAGAGACCAAGAGACCCAGTACTTC. Translation: CAISVDRDQETQYF.

This clonotype was detected ten times or more. V gene TRBV20-1 combines with J gene TRBJ2-3; 8 bases are shared with TRBD1. Per the germline V gene, CDR1 is DFQATT and CDR2 is SNEGSKA (reference sequence). This CDR3 region has 16 residues. The junction had 11 bases not matched to a gene; V was cut back by 6 bases and J by 0 bases. This CDR3 reads CSAQTADRESTDTQYF. In DNA, the CDR3 is TGCAGTGCCCAGACCGCGGACAGGGAAAGCACAGATACGCAGTATTTT.

The genes are TRBV9 and TRBJ1-4; 8 bases line up with TRBD1. The trim removed 3 bases at V and 3 bases at J, leaving 4 bases unmatched. Germline values: CDR1 SGDLS, CDR2 YYNGEE. The CDR3 consists of 15 residues. CDR3 protein: CASSGDRGSNEKLFF. Written as DNA, the CDR3 is TGTGCCAGCAGCGGAGACAGGGGTTCTAATGAAAAACTGTTTTTT.